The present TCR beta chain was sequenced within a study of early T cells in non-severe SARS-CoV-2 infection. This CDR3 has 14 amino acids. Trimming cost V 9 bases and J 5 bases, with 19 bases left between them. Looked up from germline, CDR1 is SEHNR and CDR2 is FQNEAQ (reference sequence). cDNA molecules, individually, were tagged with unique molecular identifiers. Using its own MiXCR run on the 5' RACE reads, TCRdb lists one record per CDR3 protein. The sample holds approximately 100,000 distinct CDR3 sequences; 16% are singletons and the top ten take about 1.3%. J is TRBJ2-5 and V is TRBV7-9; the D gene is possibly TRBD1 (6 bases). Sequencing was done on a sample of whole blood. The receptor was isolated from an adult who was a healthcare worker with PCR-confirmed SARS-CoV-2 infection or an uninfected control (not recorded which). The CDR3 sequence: CASGSGTMGETQYF. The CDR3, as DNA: TGTGCCAGTGGATCCGGGACAATGGGTGAGACCCAGTACTTC.